This T cell receptor beta chain was identified in a study of Graves' ophthalmopathy and Graves' hyperthyroidism. Transcripts of RNA were the source for amplifying TCR beta CDR3 regions. HTBI primers primed a first-round RT-PCR, and a second-round multiplex PCR followed. TCRdb fed the multiplex PCR reads into MiXCR, producing one record per CDR3 protein. Of around 1,000,000 distinct CDR3 sequences in the sample, about 36% were seen once. This clonotype appeared many times. Its antigen remains unknown. The CDR3 sequence is 17 residues long. CDR1 and CDR2 from the germline V gene are SEHNR and FQNEAQ (reference sequence). V shed 1 base and J shed 0 bases, with 13 bases lying between them. Study-wide results and caveats: The model's ophthalmopathy progression predictions had approximately 69% sensitivity and 72.22% specificity.

The J gene is TRBJ1-5, the V gene TRBV7-9; D is perhaps TRBD1 (6 bases). Material for sequencing was peripheral blood or thyroid tissue (not recorded which). This sequence was found in an adult man with Graves' hyperthyroidism. The CDR3 DNA reads TGTGCCAGCAGCTTAGTCGGGGGGCCGTATAGCAATCAGCCCCAGCATTTT. This translates into CASSLVGGPYSNQPQHF.